This T cell receptor (beta chain) derives from a study of blood T cell repertoires in COVID-19. Turning to the study itself: Researchers got acute and convalescent COVID-19 samples from the United States, Italy and Spain.

The CDR3 runs to 14 residues. V lost 8 bases, J lost 3 bases, and 16 bases lay in between. Germline V gene sequence: CDR1 MNHEY, CDR2 SVGAGI. Sequencing was performed with immunoSEQ multiplex PCR; in TCRdb, only in-frame clones are kept and a portion is missing. The sample carries roughly 300,000 clones, roughly nine tenths recorded once. The TCR sequence derives from a woman aged 25 to 39 with COVID-19, enrolled during active disease. The V and J genes are TRBV6-5 and TRBJ1-1, with D possibly matching TRBD1 (5 bases). Input material: peripheral blood. The CDR3 nucleotides are TGTGCCAGCCTCTACGACAGACAACACACTGAAGCTTTCTTT. Protein sequence: CASLYDRQHTEAFF.